These 29 T cell receptor beta chains were sequenced from one sample in a study of blood T cell repertoires in COVID-19. Here immunoSEQ multiplex PCR was the method, and the copy in TCRdb shows in-frame clones only, minus some. The top ten hold 5.5% to 6.5% of the sample, which has under 250,000 clones, around 86% seen once. Sequencing was carried out using peripheral blood. These receptors were obtained from a woman older than 75 with COVID-19, enrolled during active disease.

The chain has TRBV11-1 and TRBJ2-7, with a possible D match to TRBD2 (7 bases). CDR1 is SGHAT and CDR2 is FQDESV in the germline V gene (reference sequence). The CDR3 loop spans 14 amino acids. Trimming removed 6 bases from V and 3 bases from J, with 15 bases in between. CDR3 bases: TGTGCCAGCAGTTTCAGGGGAGGGGACTACGAGCAGTACGTC. This sequence encodes CASSFRGGDYEQYV.

This sequence joins TRBV7-2 and TRBJ2-1, with unresolved D. Germline V gene sequence: CDR1 SGHTA, CDR2 FQGNSA. This CDR3 is 15 amino acids long. The ends were cut back, 1 base at V and 0 bases at J, with 7 bases in the middle. The CDR3 protein is CASSLVPFSYNEQFF. The CDR3 nucleotides read TGTGCCAGCAGCTTAGTTCCATTCTCCTACAATGAGCAGTTCTTC.

CDR3 sequence reads: CASSVGHRGNTGELFF. The CDR3, as DNA: TGTGCCAGCAGCGTAGGGCACCGAGGGAACACCGGGGAGCTGTTTTTT. V is TRBV9 and J is TRBJ2-2; no reliable D call. Germline lookup yields CDR1 SGDLS and CDR2 YYNGEE. The CDR3 contains 16 residues. The ends were cut back, 0 bases at V and 1 base at J, with 10 bases in the middle.

The genes are TRBV19 and TRBJ2-6; D gene uncertain. The CDR3 spans 17 residues. V was cut by 3 bases and J by 0 bases, with 12 bases left in between. CDR1 LNHDA and CDR2 SQIVND come from the germline V gene (reference sequence). DNA of the CDR3: TGTGCCAGTAGTATGAGCTCGGTCCCCTCTGGGGCCAACGTCCTGACTTTC. Translation: CASSMSSVPSGANVLTF.

In its sample, this clone was seen a few times. V is TRBV5-4 and J is TRBJ1-4; D is undetermined. Germline loops: CDR1 SGHNT, CDR2 YYREEE (reference sequence). V was trimmed by 0 bases and J by 0 bases, leaving 6 bases between them. The CDR3 length is 15 residues. CDR3 in amino acids: CASSLDYTTNEKLFF. The CDR3 nucleotides are TGTGCCAGCAGCTTGGACTACACAACTAATGAAAAACTGTTTTTT.

The CDR3 DNA reads TGTGCCAGCAGCCAAACCGGGAGCGGCACAGATACGCAGTATTTT. It is translated as CASSQTGSGTDTQYF. The gene calls are TRBV3-1 (or the pseudogene TRBV3-2) and TRBJ2-3; D is possibly TRBD2 (6 bases). Germline V gives CDR1 LGHDT, CDR2 YNNKEL (reference sequence). The ends were cut back, 2 bases at V and 1 base at J, with 10 bases in the middle. The CDR3 runs 15 residues.

The chain has TRBV28 and TRBJ1-4; D unclear. With 5 bases removed from V and 7 bases from J, the gap between germline ends came to 17 bases. This CDR3 spans 15 amino acids. Germline assignment: CDR1 MDHEN and CDR2 SYDVKM. CDR3 nucleotide sequence: TGTGCCAGCAGTCCCCCCCAGGCAGGATTTGAAAAACTGTTTTTT. Translating it yields CASSPPQAGFEKLFF.

The V gene is TRBV7-9, the J gene TRBJ1-1; 10 bases agree with TRBD1. Germline CDR1 is SEHNR and CDR2 is FQNEAQ (reference sequence). The junction had 4 bases not matched to a gene; V was cut back by 3 bases and J by 0 bases. CDR3 size: 16 residues. For the CDR3, the DNA is TGTGCCAGCAGCTTCCCGGGACAGGGGATGAACACTGAAGCTTTCTTT. Translation gives CASSFPGQGMNTEAFF.

The chain couples TRBV9 to TRBJ1-1; D remains ambiguous. The CDR3 extends over 13 amino acids. Looked up from germline, CDR1 is SGDLS and CDR2 is YYNGEE. V lost 0 bases to trimming and J lost 8 bases, with 11 bases between them. The CDR3 reads CASSVGPSGEAFF. The CDR3 region has the DNA TGTGCCAGCAGCGTAGGCCCCTCGGGGGAAGCTTTCTTT.

The rearrangement uses TRBV5-6 and TRBJ1-4; D perhaps matches TRBD1 (5 bases). The V end was cut by 3 bases, the J end by 5 bases, with 20 bases between. Per germline, CDR1 SGHDT and CDR2 YYEEEE. The CDR3 contains 17 residues. The CDR3 region is CASSSLGRQNQNEKLFF. As DNA, the CDR3 is TGTGCCAGCAGCTCCTTAGGCCGACAGAACCAAAATGAAAAACTGTTTTTT.

The genes are TRBV6-6 and TRBJ2-7; the D gene is possibly TRBD2 (5 bases). The germline V gene encodes CDR1 MNHNY and CDR2 SVGAGI (reference sequence). The CDR3 runs to 13 residues. The V end was cut by 6 bases, the J end by 9 bases, with 18 bases between. Here the CDR3 DNA reads TGTGCCAGCAGCCCAACCCCGGGGATGTGGCAGTACGTC. Its translation is CASSPTPGMWQYV.

This sequence joins TRBV6-6 and TRBJ1-4, with a weak D call TRBD1 (6 bases). The CDR3 runs to 15 residues. V lost 7 bases, J lost 4 bases, and 16 bases lay in between. Germline V gene lookup returns CDR1 MNHNY and CDR2 SVGAGI (reference sequence). CDR3 sequence (DNA): TGTGCCAGCAATCCCGCAGGGGCGGGTAATGAAAAACTGTTTTTT. Amino acid sequence: CASNPAGAGNEKLFF.

The V call is TRBV15, the J call TRBJ1-4, with TRBD1 identical over 7 bases. The germline CDR1 and CDR2 sequences are LNHNV and YYDKDF (reference sequence). This CDR3 region has 14 residues. V was clipped by 1 base and J by 11 bases; unmatched bases: 7. The CDR3 spells CATSRGGTEGKLFF. CDR3 nucleotide sequence: TGTGCCACCAGCAGAGGGGGGACAGAGGGGAAACTGTTTTTT. The variable domain in full, completed from reference TRBV15 and TRBJ1-4, reads DAMVIQNPRYQVTQFGKPVTLSCSQTLNHNVMYWYQQKSSQAPKLLFHYYDKDFNNEADTPDNFQSRRPNTSFCFLDIRSPGLGDTAMYLCATSRGGTEGKLFFGSGTQLSVL.

The chain is built from TRBV4-1 and TRBJ1-5, with D possibly being TRBD1 (5 bases). The germline V and J ends were trimmed by 2 bases and 3 bases, with 14 bases remaining between them. The germline V gene encodes CDR1 MGHRA and CDR2 YSYEKL. CDR3 length equals 16 residues. CDR3 sequence: CASSQTPGGDNQPQHF. CDR3 DNA sequence: TGCGCCAGCAGCCAAACGCCCGGGGGGGACAATCAGCCCCAGCATTTT.

V usage is TRBV9 and J usage is TRBJ1-2; maybe TRBD1 (6 bases). Germline CDR1 SGDLS, CDR2 YYNGEE. This CDR3 contains 12 residues. Trimming left V 5 bases short and J 6 bases short, with 11 bases between. The CDR3 region has the DNA TGTGCCAGCAGGGACAGCCTCAATGGCTACACCTTC. Translation gives CASRDSLNGYTF.

This chain joins TRBV6-5 and TRBJ2-7; TRBD2 is a possible D gene (6 bases). Germline loops: CDR1 MNHEY, CDR2 SVGAGI. The CDR3 runs to 14 residues. The V gene lost 3 bases and the J gene lost 6 bases, with 15 bases spanning the gap. The DNA for the CDR3 is TGTGCCAGCAGTTATGGAGGGATCGGGTCCGAGCAGTACTTC. This gives the protein CASSYGGIGSEQYF.

The rearrangement joins TRBV7-9 to TRBJ1-6, with TRBD1 matching over 10 bases. Germline CDR1 and CDR2: SEHNR and FQNEAQ (reference sequence). The CDR3 extends over 16 amino acids. The ends lost 3 bases at V and 6 bases at J; junction bases unmatched: 5. For the CDR3, the DNA is TGTGCCAGCAGCTTGTCGACAGGGGGCGGTAATTCACCCCTCCACTTT. It specifies CASSLSTGGGNSPLHF.

This chain links TRBV6-5 with TRBJ1-1, with 7 positions matching TRBD1. The CDR3 runs to 15 residues. J lost 5 bases, V lost 6 bases, and 12 bases had no gene match. Germline V lookup: CDR1 MNHEY, CDR2 SVGAGI. As DNA, the CDR3 is TGTGCCAGCAGCCGCACAGGGGCCGGGGAGACTGAAGCTTTCTTT. Translation: CASSRTGAGETEAFF.

The chain has TRBV3-1 (or the pseudogene TRBV3-2) and TRBJ1-3; no firm D call. Deletions cut 7 bases from V and 1 base from J, with 11 bases between. The V gene's germline CDR1 is LGHDT and CDR2 YNNKEL (reference sequence). This CDR3 comprises 14 residues. CDR3: CASNLGRSGNTIYF. The DNA of the CDR3 is TGTGCCAGCAATTTGGGCAGGTCTGGAAACACCATATATTTT.

This chain connects TRBV30 to TRBJ2-1; tentative D call: TRBD1 (5 bases). Per germline, CDR1 GTSNPN and CDR2 SVGIG (reference sequence). V shed 2 bases and J shed 8 bases, with 7 bases lying between them. The CDR3 contains 11 residues. CDR3 DNA: TGTGCCTGGAGTTCACAGGATGAGCAGTTCTTC. It yields the protein CAWSSQDEQFF.

This rearrangement joins TRBV6-2 or TRBV6-3 to TRBJ1-5, with TRBD1 matching 8 bases. Germline lookup yields CDR1 MNHEY and CDR2 SVGEGT. J gave up 4 bases and V 4 bases, and 3 bases lay outside the gene matches. The CDR3 covers 14 residues. CDR3 residues: CASSFGTGNQPQHF. The DNA for the CDR3 is TGTGCCAGCAGTTTCGGGACAGGAAATCAGCCCCAGCATTTT.

The chain combines TRBV6-2 or TRBV6-3 with TRBJ2-3, with 9 positions matching TRBD2. V lost 0 bases to trimming and J lost 1 base; unmatched junction nucleotides: 5. Germline-derived CDR1 and CDR2 are MNHEY and SVGEGT. The CDR3 is 17 residues long. CDR3 nucleotide sequence: TGTGCCAGCAGTTACTCTTTAGCGGGGGCCGGCACAGATACGCAGTATTTT. This sequence encodes CASSYSLAGAGTDTQYF.

The J gene is TRBJ1-1, the V gene TRBV10-3; possible D gene TRBD1, 6 bases. CDR3 size: 17 residues. V gave up 1 base and J gave up 3 bases, with 18 bases separating them. CDR1 and CDR2 (germline): ENHRY, SYGVKD. The CDR3 region has the DNA TGTGCCATCAGTGAGTTTTTAAGGGGGGGCGAGGACACTGAAGCTTTCTTT. Protein sequence: CAISEFLRGGEDTEAFF.

The chain is built from TRBV9 and TRBJ1-5, with D maybe TRBD1 (5 bases). The CDR3 length is 15 residues. The germline V gene has CDR1 SGDLS and CDR2 YYNGEE. The V and J ends lost 4 bases and 3 bases respectively, with 14 bases between them. In nucleotides, the CDR3 is TGTGCCAGCAGCCCGGGGGTTCTGGACAATCAGCCCCAGCATTTT. Protein sequence: CASSPGVLDNQPQHF.

This chain uses TRBV28 with TRBJ2-5; 8 bases are shared with TRBD1. Germline V CDR1 and CDR2: MDHEN, SYDVKM. With 4 bases clipped from V and 4 bases from J, the junction kept 8 bases outside the gene matches. The CDR3 has 15 residues. The CDR3 loop reads CASSSPGQVRETQYF. The CDR3 DNA reads as TGTGCCAGCAGTTCGCCGGGACAGGTACGAGAGACCCAGTACTTC.

V usage is TRBV3-1 (or the pseudogene TRBV3-2) and J usage is TRBJ1-2, with D uncertain. Trimming stripped 1 base from V and 7 bases from J, with 16 bases between. The germline gives CDR1 LGHDT, CDR2 YNNKEL (reference sequence). The CDR3 sequence is 15 residues long. CDR3 loop: CASSQANSWIGGYTF. The CDR3 nucleotides are TGTGCCAGCAGCCAAGCTAACAGCTGGATCGGTGGCTACACCTTC.

The chain joins TRBV6-1 to TRBJ1-2, with 8 bases identical to TRBD1. Germline V lookup: CDR1 MNHNS, CDR2 SASEGT. After removal of 3 bases from V and 5 bases from J, the junction contained 8 bases not matched to a gene. The CDR3 sequence is 15 residues long. The CDR3 DNA reads TGTGCCAGCAGTGACCCGGGACAGGCGGGATATGGCTACACCTTC. As protein: CASSDPGQAGYGYTF.

The V gene is TRBV20-1, the J gene TRBJ1-4, with D uncertain. CDR1 is DFQATT and CDR2 is SNEGSKA in the germline V gene (reference sequence). The CDR3 is 11 amino acids. Trimming took off 5 bases at V and 5 bases at J, with 6 bases between the two ends. CDR3 DNA: TGCAGTGCTTCTATAAATGAAAAACTGTTTTTT. The encoded protein is CSASINEKLFF.

The CDR3 DNA follows: TGTGCCAGCAGTTCGACAGGGGCGATCATGAACACTGAAGCTTTCTTT. Amino acid sequence: CASSSTGAIMNTEAFF. The rearrangement links TRBV7-2 to TRBJ1-1, with 8 bases aligning to TRBD1. Germline V gene lookup returns CDR1 SGHTA and CDR2 FQGNSA. The CDR3 has 16 residues. J gave up 0 bases and V 6 bases, and 9 bases lay outside the gene matches. The full variable domain, its missing parts supplied by reference TRBV7-2 and TRBJ1-1, is GAGVSQSPSNKVTEKGKDVELRCDPISGHTALYWYRQSLGQGLEFLIYFQGNSAPDKSGLPSDRFSAERTGGSVSTLTIQRTQQEDSAVYLCASSSTGAIMNTEAFFGQGTRLTVV.